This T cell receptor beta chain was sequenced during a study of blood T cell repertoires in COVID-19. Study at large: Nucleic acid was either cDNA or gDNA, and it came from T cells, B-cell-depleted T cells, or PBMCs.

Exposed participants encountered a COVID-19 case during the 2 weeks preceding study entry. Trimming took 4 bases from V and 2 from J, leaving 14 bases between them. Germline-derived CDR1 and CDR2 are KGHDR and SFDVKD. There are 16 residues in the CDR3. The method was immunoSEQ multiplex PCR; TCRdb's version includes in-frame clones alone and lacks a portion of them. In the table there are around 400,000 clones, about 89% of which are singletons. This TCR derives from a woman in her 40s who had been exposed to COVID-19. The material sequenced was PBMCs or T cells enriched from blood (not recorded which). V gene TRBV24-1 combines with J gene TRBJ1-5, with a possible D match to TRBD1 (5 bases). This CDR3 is CATSDHTRGGNQPQHF. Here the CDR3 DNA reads TGTGCCACCAGTGACCACACAAGGGGTGGCAATCAGCCCCAGCATTTT.